This note documents a single T cell receptor (beta chain) sequence. Assay used: immunoSEQ multiplex PCR; TCRdb lists only in-frame clones, some missing. The sample yields around 66,000 clones, 91% seen once. This specimen belongs to a study of T cell changes during pregnancy in multiple sclerosis. The CDR3 extends over 17 amino acids. Germline values: CDR1 SQVTM, CDR2 ANQGSEA. Trimming stripped 1 base from V and 2 bases from J, with 19 bases between. The clonotype was recovered from a female donor in good health, enrolled as a control in a pregnancy study. The chain carries TRBV29-1 and TRBJ2-3; TRBD2 is a possible D gene (6 bases). Material: peripheral blood, obtained in the third trimester of pregnancy. CDR3 sequence reads: CSVEGLLAGRSTDTQYF. DNA for the CDR3: TGCAGCGTTGAAGGGTTGCTCGCGGGGAGATCCACAGATACGCAGTATTTT.